The 14 T cell receptor beta chains in this list originate from one sample, sequenced in a study of cytomegalovirus exposure and HLA in healthy donors. PCR amplification relied on 60 Vbeta primers (plus 13 Jbeta primers). Clones were read by immunoSEQ multiplex PCR, and TCRdb kept only the in-frame ones, dropping some. The sample includes about 150,000 clones, about 83% of them seen just once. Sample: PBMCs. The receptors shown here come from a man aged 35 to 55 in good health and CMV-seropositive.

The chain uses TRBV10-3 and TRBJ2-1; 7 bases match TRBD2. Trimming at V came to 10 bases and at J to 3 bases, leaving 18 bases not matched to a gene. The CDR3 is made up of 17 amino acids. Germline V gene sequence: CDR1 ENHRY, CDR2 SYGVKD. As DNA, the CDR3 is TGTGCCACCGTTGAGGAGAGAGCGGGGATTTACTACAATGAGCAGTTCTTC. It yields the protein CATVEERAGIYYNEQFF.

V and J are TRBV10-2 and TRBJ2-1; TRBD2 matches at 10 bases. V shed 7 bases, J shed 3 bases, and the junction held 3 bases outside the gene matches. Germline values: CDR1 WSHSY, CDR2 SAAADI. The CDR3 length is 14 residues. The CDR3 sequence: CASTSGSFYNEQFF. DNA for the CDR3: TGCGCCAGCACTAGCGGGAGTTTCTACAATGAGCAGTTCTTC.

The chain joins TRBV9 to TRBJ1-1; D might be TRBD1 (5 bases). Trimming removed 4 bases from V and 2 bases from J, with 12 bases in between. The germline CDR1 and CDR2 sequences are SGDLS and YYNGEE. The CDR3 has 14 residues. CDR3 nucleotides: TGTGCCAGCAGCTTACGACAGTACAACACTGAAGCTTTCTTT. Translating gives CASSLRQYNTEAFF.

The chain is built from TRBV7-9 and TRBJ2-5; 11 bases are shared with TRBD2. The V and J ends lost 0 bases and 7 bases, in that order; junction bases with no gene match: 7. This CDR3 region has 16 residues. Germline V CDR1 and CDR2: SEHNR, FQNEAQ (reference sequence). The CDR3 spells CASSLALAGGFGTQYF. CDR3 DNA sequence: TGTGCCAGCAGCTTAGCCCTAGCGGGAGGCTTTGGGACCCAGTACTTC. The whole variable domain, remainder taken from reference TRBV7-9 and TRBJ2-5, is DTGVSQNPRHKITKRGQNVTFRCDPISEHNRLYWYRQTLGQGPEFLTYFQNEAQLEKSRLLSDRFSAERPKGSFSTLEIQRTEQGDSAMYLCASSLALAGGFGTQYFGPGTRLLVL.

The chain combines TRBV4-1 with TRBJ2-2; D perhaps matches TRBD1 (5 bases). The CDR3 is made up of 15 amino acids. Germline-derived CDR1 and CDR2 are MGHRA and YSYEKL. Trimming shortened V by 0 bases and J by 2 bases, and 7 bases separated the two germline ends. The CDR3 DNA is TGCGCCAGCAGCCAAGAGACAGAAAACACCGGGGAGCTGTTTTTT. Protein sequence: CASSQETENTGELFF.

The CDR3 reads CASLAFGPNTGELFF. In nucleotides, the CDR3 is TGTGCCAGCCTAGCATTCGGGCCGAACACCGGGGAGCTGTTTTTT. The chain recombines TRBV27 with TRBJ2-2, with D tentatively TRBD2 (5 bases). Per germline, CDR1 MNHEY and CDR2 SMNVEV (reference sequence). Trimming took off 8 bases at V and 0 bases at J, with 13 bases between the two ends. CDR3 size: 15 residues.

The V call is TRBV21-1, the J call TRBJ2-7; no check of the table's D call, TRBD1, against the DNA was made. TRBV21-1 is a documented pseudogene. The CDR3 has 15 amino acids. This CDR3 is CASSTSGKGGYEQYF. CDR3 bases: TGTGCCAGCAGCACTAGTGGGAAAGGGGGCTACGAGCAGTACTTC.

This chain uses TRBV28 with TRBJ1-5; 7 nucleotides align to TRBD1. Per germline, CDR1 MDHEN and CDR2 SYDVKM. The CDR3 is made up of 16 amino acids. Losses at the gene ends were 5 bases for V and 5 bases for J; bases not matched to a gene: 12. In nucleotides, the CDR3 is TGTGCCAGCAGTCCATTCTCCGGGACAGCCTATCAGCCCCAGCATTTT. Translating gives CASSPFSGTAYQPQHF.

The chain carries TRBV5-1 and TRBJ1-2; 7 bases align to TRBD1. Germline CDR1 and CDR2: SGHRS and YFSETQ. J was trimmed by 2 bases and V by 3 bases; bases with no gene match: 7. CDR3 length equals 15 residues. The chain's CDR3 is CASSSETGQNYGYTF. For the CDR3, the DNA is TGCGCCAGCAGCTCGGAGACAGGGCAGAACTATGGCTACACCTTC.

The V gene is TRBV9, the J gene TRBJ2-3; 11 positions match TRBD1. The CDR3 runs to 14 residues. Losses at the gene ends were 3 bases for V and 6 bases for J; bases not matched to a gene: 3. The V gene's germline CDR1 is SGDLS and CDR2 YYNGEE. This CDR3 is CASSGGTGGDTQYF. The CDR3 nucleotides read TGTGCCAGCAGCGGGGGGACAGGGGGGGATACGCAGTATTTT.

This chain uses TRBV30 with TRBJ2-4, with D perhaps TRBD1 (6 bases). The CDR3 runs 11 residues. Germline CDR1 reads GTSNPN; CDR2 reads SVGIG (reference sequence). V lost 6 bases, J lost 6 bases, and 9 bases lay in between. CDR3 nucleotides: TGTGCCTGTACCAGGGGAAACATTCAGTACTTC. The encoded protein is CACTRGNIQYF.

This sequence joins TRBV2 and TRBJ2-7; no clear D gene. V dropped 5 bases and J dropped 1 base, with 3 bases sitting between them. Germline assignment: CDR1 SNHLY and CDR2 FYNNEI. The CDR3 extends over 11 amino acids. The CDR3 region is CASSPSYEQYF. For the CDR3, the DNA is TGTGCCAGCAGTCCGTCCTACGAGCAGTACTTC.

This chain links TRBV12-5 with TRBJ2-7, with 9 nucleotides matching TRBD2. Germline V gives CDR1 LGHNT, CDR2 FRNRAP. J was trimmed by 4 bases and V by 6 bases; bases with no gene match: 4. CDR3 length: 13 amino acids. As DNA, the CDR3 is TGTGCTAGTGGCCTAGCGGGAATATACGAGCAGTACTTC. Its protein is CASGLAGIYEQYF.

Turning to this clone: The sample has other DNA sequences that encode this CDR3 too. The chain recombines TRBV4-1 with TRBJ1-2, with D possibly matching TRBD1 (6 bases). The CDR3 runs to 15 residues. Per the germline V gene, CDR1 is MGHRA and CDR2 is YSYEKL. V was cut by 0 bases and J by 4 bases, with 12 bases left in between. In DNA form, the CDR3 reads TGCGCCAGCAGCCAAGATAGGGGGACGGGCTATGGCTACACCTTC. Amino acids: CASSQDRGTGYGYTF.